This T cell receptor (beta chain) appears in the sequencing data of a study of blood T cell repertoires in COVID-19. Looking at the study overall: The samples span acute and convalescent COVID-19 from the United States, Italy and Spain.

Original methodology: Amplifying reference gene primers gave estimates of nucleated cell counts. The method was immunoSEQ multiplex PCR; TCRdb's version includes in-frame clones alone and lacks a portion of them. Clone size and V and J calls were adopted from that table, with D and trimming inferred from the DNA. The sample shows about 400,000 clones, around 87% of them seen only once. A word on this clone: This specimen includes other DNA sequences encoding the same CDR3.

V was pared by 3 bases and J by 2 bases, with 10 bases between. CDR1 and CDR2 from the germline V gene are DFQATT and SNEGSKA (reference sequence). The CDR3 sequence is 13 residues long. The V call is TRBV20-1, the J call TRBJ1-2; D remains ambiguous. The TCR comes from a human donor in a cohort sampled during active COVID-19. The source material was peripheral blood. Written as DNA, the CDR3 is TGCAGTGCTAGTAGCGGAACCAACTATGGCTACACCTTC. Its protein is CSASSGTNYGYTF.